The 15 T cell receptor beta chains given below trace back to one sample, sequenced in a study of T cells after yellow fever vaccination. Each CDR3 protein is one row after TCRdb ran MiXCR on the 5' RACE reads. The table includes around 120,000 distinct CDR3 sequences, 13% to 15% detected once. This specimen consisted of CD8+ T cells sorted from PBMCs, obtained 5 days after the yellow fever booster vaccination. These receptors came from a man aged 18 to 30 who received the YFV17D yellow fever vaccine.

The chain links TRBV6-2 or TRBV6-3 to TRBJ2-7; TRBD1 matches at 9 bases. The CDR3 contains 15 residues. V was clipped by 4 bases and J by 0 bases; unmatched bases: 4. Germline lookup yields CDR1 MNHEY and CDR2 SVGEGT. The CDR3 protein is CASSWDRESSYEQYV. Here the CDR3 DNA reads TGTGCCAGCAGTTGGGACAGGGAAAGCTCCTACGAGCAGTACGTC.

This clonotype was seen only a few times. The rearrangement links TRBV5-1 to TRBJ2-5; the match to TRBD1 covers 7 bases. J gave up 5 bases and V 7 bases, and 11 bases lay outside the gene matches. The CDR3 is made up of 14 amino acids. Germline V gives CDR1 SGHRS, CDR2 YFSETQ. The chain's CDR3 is CASGRGRPQETQYF. The CDR3 DNA sequence: TGCGCCAGCGGAAGGGGGCGCCCCCAGGAGACCCAGTACTTC.

The chain employs TRBV6-6 and TRBJ2-7; tentatively, D is TRBD1 or TRBD2 (6 bases each). The CDR3 runs 12 residues. V gave up 5 bases and J gave up 6 bases, with 11 bases separating them. Germline V gene sequence: CDR1 MNHNY, CDR2 SVGAGI (reference sequence). CDR3 in DNA: TGTGCCAGCAGTGAGGGGGGTAGCGAGCAGTACTTC. Its protein is CASSEGGSEQYF.

This clonotype showed up many times. This chain joins TRBV7-3 and TRBJ2-1; 9 bases agree with TRBD2. Trimming at V came to 5 bases and at J to 2 bases, leaving 4 bases not matched to a gene. CDR3 length: 15 amino acids. From germline, CDR1 is SGHTA and CDR2 FQGTGA. The CDR3 bases are TGTGCCAGCAGCCAACGACTAGCGGCCTACAATGAGCAGTTCTTC. It codes for CASSQRLAAYNEQFF.

The genes are TRBV4-3 and TRBJ1-1; D is undetermined. The CDR3 spans 15 residues. Germline-derived CDR1 and CDR2 are LGHNA and YSLEER. V was clipped by 3 bases and J by 3 bases, with 14 bases between them. The CDR3 spells CASSQGRVGDTEAFF. The CDR3 coding sequence is TGCGCCAGCAGCCAGGGTAGAGTCGGTGACACTGAAGCTTTCTTT.

This clonotype has at least ten counts. The chain carries TRBV5-1 and TRBJ2-3; 8 bases fit TRBD1. J was trimmed by 11 bases and V by 4 bases; bases with no gene match: 18. CDR1 SGHRS and CDR2 YFSETQ come from the germline V gene. The length of the CDR3 is 16 residues. The CDR3 region is CASSPWTGYPLEMQYF. CDR3 DNA: TGCGCCAGCAGCCCTTGGACAGGGTATCCCCTAGAGATGCAGTATTTT.

This clonotype occurred many times. The chain uses TRBV12-3 or TRBV12-4 and TRBJ2-7, with D possibly matching TRBD1 (6 bases). The CDR3 loop spans 15 amino acids. Trimming pared 6 bases from V and 0 bases from J, leaving 15 bases between. This CDR3 reads CASSLPGHLSYEQYF. For the CDR3, the DNA is TGTGCCAGCAGCCTTCCGGGACACCTCTCCTACGAGCAGTACTTC.

The J gene is TRBJ2-7, the V gene TRBV9; D may be TRBD1 or TRBD2 (7 bases each). Trimming removed 3 bases at V and 4 bases at J, with 17 bases between. CDR1 is SGDLS, CDR2 YYNGEE, per germline. This CDR3 has 15 amino acids. In DNA, the CDR3 is TGTGCCAGCAGCGGGGAGCAGGGGGGGCTGTACGAGCAGTACTTC. Its protein is CASSGEQGGLYEQYF.

The chain links TRBV19 to TRBJ1-3, with a possible D match to TRBD1 (5 bases). Germline V CDR1 and CDR2: LNHDA, SQIVND (reference sequence). The CDR3 runs 15 residues. V was shortened by 3 bases and J by 0 bases, with 9 bases between the two germline ends. The DNA for the CDR3 is TGTGCCAGTAGTATGGGACCGACCTCTGGAAACACCATATATTTT. Amino acid sequence: CASSMGPTSGNTIYF.

This clonotype was counted between two and nine times. V gene TRBV9 combines with J gene TRBJ2-2; possible D gene TRBD1, 5 bases. With 0 bases removed from V and 5 bases from J, the gap between germline ends came to 14 bases. This CDR3 has 16 amino acids. Germline V gene sequence: CDR1 SGDLS, CDR2 YYNGEE. CDR3 coding DNA: TGTGCCAGCAGCGTAGGGCTCCTAGGGGCAACCGGGGAGCTGTTTTTT. As protein: CASSVGLLGATGELFF. The variable domain in full, completed from reference TRBV9 and TRBJ2-2, reads DSGVTQTPKHLITATGQRVTLRCSPRSGDLSVYWYQQSLDQGLQFLIQYYNGEERAKGNILERFSAQQFPDLHSELNLSSLELGDSALYFCASSVGLLGATGELFFGEGSRLTVL.

The chain couples TRBV29-1 to TRBJ2-7, with 9 bases fitting TRBD1. V lost 4 bases to trimming and J lost 5 bases; unmatched junction nucleotides: 3. This CDR3 comprises 12 residues. Germline CDR1 reads SQVTM; CDR2 reads ANQGSEA. The DNA for the CDR3 is TGCAGCGTTGTAGGACAGGGGCACGAGCAGTACTTC. It encodes CSVVGQGHEQYF.

The chain is built from TRBV7-9 and TRBJ1-2; perhaps TRBD1 as D (5 bases). In germline, CDR1 is SEHNR, CDR2 FQNEAQ (reference sequence). This CDR3 contains 16 residues. V lost 4 bases, J lost 8 bases, and 23 bases lay in between. Here the CDR3 reads CASSSQALRGVGGYTF. The CDR3 DNA reads as TGTGCCAGCAGCTCCCAGGCCCTACGAGGGGTCGGAGGCTACACCTTC.

This clonotype was observed a handful of times. V gene TRBV7-2 combines with J gene TRBJ2-6; 7 nucleotides line up with TRBD1. Germline assignment: CDR1 SGHTA and CDR2 FQGNSA. V lost 1 base to trimming and J lost 9 bases; unmatched junction nucleotides: 0. This CDR3 has 13 residues. The CDR3 spells CASSLGQGNVLTF. CDR3 sequence (DNA): TGTGCCAGCAGCTTAGGACAGGGCAACGTCCTGACTTTC.

This clonotype was seen a handful of times. The CDR3 DNA follows: TGCGCCAGCAGCCCGTACGTGGATAACACCGGGGAGCTGTTTTTT. Its translation is CASSPYVDNTGELFF. The V and J genes are TRBV4-1 and TRBJ2-2; D unresolved. The V end was cut by 4 bases, the J end by 2 bases, with 11 bases between. There are 15 residues in the CDR3. CDR1 and CDR2 (germline): MGHRA, YSYEKL.

Only a few counts were recorded for this clonotype. This chain links TRBV29-1 with TRBJ2-1; D unclear. V was trimmed by 3 bases and J by 8 bases, leaving 11 bases between them. CDR3 length: 12 residues. CDR1 and CDR2 from the germline V gene are SQVTM and ANQGSEA. CDR3 residues: CSVEAPRHEQFF. The DNA for the CDR3 is TGCAGCGTTGAGGCCCCCCGGCATGAGCAGTTCTTC.